This T cell receptor (beta chain) was recovered during a study of T cell clonality in common variable immunodeficiency. Findings of the study overall: In common variable immunodeficiency, TCR beta chains reportedly carried fewer deletions and N-nucleotide insertions. Compared with controls, CVID subjects had fewer shared TCRbeta clones.

In germline, CDR1 is MNHNS, CDR2 SASEGT. The ends lost 4 bases at V and 6 bases at J; junction bases unmatched: 5. This CDR3 spans 14 amino acids. CVID and control samples used equivalent genomic DNA input. The repertoire was sequenced with immunoSEQ multiplex PCR; TCRdb's copy has only in-frame clones and lacks some. The sample yields fewer than 9,500 clones, without any singletons. With respect to this clone: Its antigen remains unknown. The read is 3 residues too short to cover the CDR3 end, so that end is filled in from the germline J gene.

Heparinized whole blood, 5 to 8 ml, came from each donor. This sequence was found in a human donor with common variable immunodeficiency. This sequence joins TRBV6-1 and TRBJ1-2; TRBD1 matches at 10 bases. Sequencing was done on a sample of peripheral blood mononuclear cells. CDR3 amino acids: CASSGGGTGDGYTF. The CDR3 DNA, read in part, is TGTGCCAGCAGTGGGGGGGGGACAGGGGATGGC.